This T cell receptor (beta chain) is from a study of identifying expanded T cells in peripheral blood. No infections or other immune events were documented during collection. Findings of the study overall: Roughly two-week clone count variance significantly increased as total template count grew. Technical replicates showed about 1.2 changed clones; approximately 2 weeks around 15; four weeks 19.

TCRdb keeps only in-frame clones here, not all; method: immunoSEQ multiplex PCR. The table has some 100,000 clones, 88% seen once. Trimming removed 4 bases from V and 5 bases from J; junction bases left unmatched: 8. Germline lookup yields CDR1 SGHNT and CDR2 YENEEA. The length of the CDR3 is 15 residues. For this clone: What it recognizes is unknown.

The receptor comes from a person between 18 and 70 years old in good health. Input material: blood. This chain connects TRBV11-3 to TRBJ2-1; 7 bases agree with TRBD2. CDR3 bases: TGTGCCAGCAGCTCCCAGGGCGGGAGTCACAATGAGCAGTTCTTC. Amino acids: CASSSQGGSHNEQFF. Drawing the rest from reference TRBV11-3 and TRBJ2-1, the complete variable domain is EAGVVQSPRYKIIEKKQPVAFWCNPISGHNTLYWYLQNLGQGPELLIRYENEEAVDDSQLPKDRFSAERLKGVDSTLKIQPAELGDSAVYLCASSSQGGSHNEQFFGPGTRLTVL.